This T cell receptor beta chain was identified in a study of blood T cell repertoires in COVID-19 (TCRdb year 2020). Looking at the study overall: Samples from collaborators originated in the United States, Italy and Spain and spanned both the acute and convalescent phases of COVID-19. The repertoires were made available in a free public database intended to serve as a resource for research on the immune response to SARS-CoV-2. The prospective study material was composed of cDNA or gDNA derived from T cells, B-cell-depleted T cells, or PBMCs. The sample metadata nearly always contained a de-identified subject ID, COVID-19 status, age in years and sex. Where available, HLA class I and class II types were obtained from metadata supplied by the sample provider rather than from assay-based typing. Deeply sampled blood TCRbeta repertoires from subjects exposed to, actively infected with, or recovered from COVID-19 were included in the dataset. Samples were obtained from the ongoing ImmuneRACE study (first 160 participants) and from 1,254 subjects provided by 6 global collaborators. The research as a whole found: The amount of clinical and demographic metadata varied by source and participant and was provided uncurated.

One collaborating source in Seattle enrolled patients during active infection and followed them longitudinally through the course of disease. Whole blood was collected in K2EDTA tubes by collaborating institutions according to the institutions' own protocols. For TCRbeta analysis, collaborator samples were shipped as frozen whole blood, as isolated PBMCs, or as DNA extracted from either sample type. The germline V and J ends show losses of 0 bases and 3 bases respectively, and no gene match explains 17 bases of the junction. From the cysteine up to the phenylalanine, the CDR3 has a length of 19 residues. Solely the CDR3 DNA is kept, with 57 bases framed from the first base. CDR1 is given as SNHLY and CDR2 as FYNNEI, both from the germline V gene. On this clone: Its antigen target is currently unknown. Per-base quality was not reported, and no clone a single base away is much larger than it.

TCRbeta CDR3 regions were amplified from genomic DNA using the immunoSEQ Assay, a bias-controlled multiplex PCR. As for how the authors treated the data: Within the assay, amplification of reference gene primers was used to estimate how many nucleated cells each sample contained. To quantify the absolute abundance of each unique TCRbeta CDR3 rearrangement, sequence reads were collapsed and filtered. Productive Simpson clonality was computed per sample as the square root of Simpson's diversity index over productive rearrangements. TCRdb retrieved this table from immuneACCESS and kept in-frame rearrangements only. Not all clones are present; in checked studies, unresolved V genes account for under half, and no reason is known for the remainder. That table furnishes V, J and clone size, whereas the DNA furnished D and trimming. The sample has approximately 290,000 clones on record, about 86% of them singletons. Clones ranked in the top ten supply less than 20% of the sample.

The specimen was peripheral blood. The receptor was derived from a person aged 65-85 years with COVID-19, enrolled during active disease. This chain joins TRBV2 to TRBJ2-7; the junction holds 7 bases that match TRBD1. The nucleotide sequence reads TGTGCCAGCAGTGAAGCGCTTCCTACAGGGGCCTATGTTAGCTACGAGCAGTACTTC. It specifies CASSEALPTGAYVSYEQYF. The CDR3 plus the reference TRBV2 and TRBJ2-7 genes for the other parts give the full variable domain: EPEVTQTPSHQVTQMGQEVILRCVPISNHLYFYWYRQILGQKVEFLVSFYNNEISEKSEIFDDQFSVERPDGSNFTLKIRSTKLEDSAMYFCASSEALPTGAYVSYEQYFGPGTRLTVT.